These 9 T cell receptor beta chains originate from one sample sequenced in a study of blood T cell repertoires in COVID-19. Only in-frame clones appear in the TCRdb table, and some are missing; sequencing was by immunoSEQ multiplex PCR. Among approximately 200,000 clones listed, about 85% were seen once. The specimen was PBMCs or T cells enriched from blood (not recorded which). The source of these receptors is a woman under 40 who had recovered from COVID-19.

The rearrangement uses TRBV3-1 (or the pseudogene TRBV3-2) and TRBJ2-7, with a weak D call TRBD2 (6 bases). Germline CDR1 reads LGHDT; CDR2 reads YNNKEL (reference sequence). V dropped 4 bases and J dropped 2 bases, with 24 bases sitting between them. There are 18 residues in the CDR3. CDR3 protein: CASSPTKPGLSVAYEQYF. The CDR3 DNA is TGTGCCAGCAGCCCGACGAAACCGGGACTCTCGGTGGCCTACGAGCAGTACTTC.

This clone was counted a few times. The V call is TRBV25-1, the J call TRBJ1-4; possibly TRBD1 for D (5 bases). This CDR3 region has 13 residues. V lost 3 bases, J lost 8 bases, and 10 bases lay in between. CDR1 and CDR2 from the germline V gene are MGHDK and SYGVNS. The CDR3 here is CASSETENEKLFF. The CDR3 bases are TGTGCCAGCAGTGAGACAGAAAACGAAAAACTGTTTTTT.

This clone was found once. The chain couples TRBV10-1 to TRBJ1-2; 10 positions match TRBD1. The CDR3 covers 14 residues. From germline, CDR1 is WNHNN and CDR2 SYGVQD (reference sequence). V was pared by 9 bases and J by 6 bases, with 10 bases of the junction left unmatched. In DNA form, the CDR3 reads TGCGCCAGTAACCGGGACAGGGGATTTAATGGCTACACCTTC. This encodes CASNRDRGFNGYTF.

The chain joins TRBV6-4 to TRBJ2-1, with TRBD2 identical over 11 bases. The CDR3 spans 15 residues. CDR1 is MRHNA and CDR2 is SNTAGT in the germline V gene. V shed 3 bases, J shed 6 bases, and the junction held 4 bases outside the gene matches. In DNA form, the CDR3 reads TGTGCCAGCAGTGATAGTCTAGCGGGAGGCAATGAGCAGTTCTTC. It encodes CASSDSLAGGNEQFF.

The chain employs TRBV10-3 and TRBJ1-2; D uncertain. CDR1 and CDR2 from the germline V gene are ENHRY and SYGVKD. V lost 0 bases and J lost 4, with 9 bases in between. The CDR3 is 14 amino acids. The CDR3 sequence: CAISESPGSYGYTF. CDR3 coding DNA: TGTGCCATCAGTGAGTCACCGGGTAGCTATGGCTACACCTTC.

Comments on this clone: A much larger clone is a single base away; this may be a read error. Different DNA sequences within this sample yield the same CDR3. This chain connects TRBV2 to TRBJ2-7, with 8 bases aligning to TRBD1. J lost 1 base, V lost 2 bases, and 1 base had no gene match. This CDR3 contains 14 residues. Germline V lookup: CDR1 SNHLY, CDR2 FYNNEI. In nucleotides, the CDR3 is TGTGCCAGCAGTGAACAGGGGGCATCCTACGAGCAGTACTTC. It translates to CASSEQGASYEQYF.

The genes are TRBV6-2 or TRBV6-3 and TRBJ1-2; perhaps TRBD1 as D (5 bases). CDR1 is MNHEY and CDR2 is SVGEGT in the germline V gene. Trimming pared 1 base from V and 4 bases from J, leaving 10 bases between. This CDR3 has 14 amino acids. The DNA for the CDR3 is TGTGCCAGCAGTTACTATGACAGCTCCTATGGCTACACCTTC. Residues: CASSYYDSSYGYTF.

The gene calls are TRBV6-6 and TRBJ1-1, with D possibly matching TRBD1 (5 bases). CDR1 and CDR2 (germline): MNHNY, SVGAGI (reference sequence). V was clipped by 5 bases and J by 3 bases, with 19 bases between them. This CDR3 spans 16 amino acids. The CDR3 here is CASSPPQGGADTEAFF. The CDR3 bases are TGTGCCAGCAGTCCCCCCCAGGGAGGGGCGGACACTGAAGCTTTCTTT.

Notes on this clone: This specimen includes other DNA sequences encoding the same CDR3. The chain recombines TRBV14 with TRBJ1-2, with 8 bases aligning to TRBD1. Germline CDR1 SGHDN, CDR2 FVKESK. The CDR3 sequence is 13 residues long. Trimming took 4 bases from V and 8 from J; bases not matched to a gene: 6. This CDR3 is CASSPQDRAGYTF. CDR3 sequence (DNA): TGTGCCAGCAGCCCACAGGACAGGGCGGGCTACACCTTC. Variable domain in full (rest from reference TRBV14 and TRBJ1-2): EAGVTQFPSHSVIEKGQTVTLRCDPISGHDNLYWYRRVMGKEIKFLLHFVKESKQDESGMPNNRFLAERTGGTYSTLKVQPAELEDSGVYFCASSPQDRAGYTFGSGTRLTVV.